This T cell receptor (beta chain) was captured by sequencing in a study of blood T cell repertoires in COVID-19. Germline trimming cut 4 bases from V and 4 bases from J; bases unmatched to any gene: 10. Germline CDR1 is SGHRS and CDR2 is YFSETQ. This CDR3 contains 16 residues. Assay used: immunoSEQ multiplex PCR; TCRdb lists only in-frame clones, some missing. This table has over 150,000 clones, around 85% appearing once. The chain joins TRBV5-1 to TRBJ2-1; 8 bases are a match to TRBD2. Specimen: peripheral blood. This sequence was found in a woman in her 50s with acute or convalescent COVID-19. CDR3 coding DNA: TGCGCCAGCAGCCTGCCTTTTAGCGGGGATTACAATGAGCAGTTCTTC. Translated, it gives CASSLPFSGDYNEQFF.